This TCR beta chain is from a study of cytomegalovirus exposure and HLA in healthy donors. The V gene's germline CDR1 is SGHDT and CDR2 YYEEEE. The CDR3 covers 15 residues. The ends were cut back, 1 base at V and 6 bases at J, with 14 bases in the middle. Repertoires were generated with immunoSEQ multiplex PCR, while TCRdb's copy carries only in-frame clones and drops some. The sample holds some 110,000 clones; around 88% are singletons and the top ten take more than 1.5%. This sequence was found in a young man in good health and CMV-seronegative. The rearrangement joins TRBV5-6 to TRBJ1-3, with D possibly matching TRBD1 (5 bases). Sample: PBMCs. The CDR3 nucleotides read TGTGCCAGCAGCTTGCCCCACAGGAGTGAAAACACCATATATTTT. It specifies CASSLPHRSENTIYF.